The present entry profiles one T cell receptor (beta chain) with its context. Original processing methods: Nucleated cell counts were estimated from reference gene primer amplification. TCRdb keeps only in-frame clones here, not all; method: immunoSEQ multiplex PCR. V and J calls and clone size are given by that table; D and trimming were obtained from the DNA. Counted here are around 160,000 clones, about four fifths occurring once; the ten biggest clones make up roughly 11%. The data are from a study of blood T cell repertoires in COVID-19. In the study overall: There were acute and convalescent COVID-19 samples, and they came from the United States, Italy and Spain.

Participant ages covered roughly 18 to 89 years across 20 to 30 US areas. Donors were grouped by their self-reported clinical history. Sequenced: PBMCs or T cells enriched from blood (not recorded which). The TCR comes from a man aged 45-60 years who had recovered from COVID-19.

As DNA, the CDR3 is TGTGCCAGCAGTGAACTCCTGGATACGCAGTATTTT. This translates into CASSELLDTQYF. This sequence joins TRBV6-1 and TRBJ2-3; the D is unclear. Germline values: CDR1 MNHNS, CDR2 SASEGT. Trimming cost V 2 bases and J 6 bases, with 6 bases left between them. The CDR3 consists of 12 residues.